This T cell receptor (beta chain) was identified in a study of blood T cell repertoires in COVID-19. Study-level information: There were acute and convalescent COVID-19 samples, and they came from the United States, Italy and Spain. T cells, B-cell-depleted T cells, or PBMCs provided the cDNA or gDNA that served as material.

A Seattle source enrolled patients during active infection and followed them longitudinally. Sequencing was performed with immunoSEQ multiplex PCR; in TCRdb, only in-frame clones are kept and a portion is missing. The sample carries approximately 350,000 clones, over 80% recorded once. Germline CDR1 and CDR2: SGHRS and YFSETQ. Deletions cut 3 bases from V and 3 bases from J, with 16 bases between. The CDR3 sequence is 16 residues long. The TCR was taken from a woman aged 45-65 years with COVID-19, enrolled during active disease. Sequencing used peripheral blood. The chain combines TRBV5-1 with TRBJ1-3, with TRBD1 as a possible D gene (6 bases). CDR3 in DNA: TGCGCCAGCAGCTGGTGGGGGCTCAAACTTGGAAACACCATATATTTT. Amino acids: CASSWWGLKLGNTIYF.